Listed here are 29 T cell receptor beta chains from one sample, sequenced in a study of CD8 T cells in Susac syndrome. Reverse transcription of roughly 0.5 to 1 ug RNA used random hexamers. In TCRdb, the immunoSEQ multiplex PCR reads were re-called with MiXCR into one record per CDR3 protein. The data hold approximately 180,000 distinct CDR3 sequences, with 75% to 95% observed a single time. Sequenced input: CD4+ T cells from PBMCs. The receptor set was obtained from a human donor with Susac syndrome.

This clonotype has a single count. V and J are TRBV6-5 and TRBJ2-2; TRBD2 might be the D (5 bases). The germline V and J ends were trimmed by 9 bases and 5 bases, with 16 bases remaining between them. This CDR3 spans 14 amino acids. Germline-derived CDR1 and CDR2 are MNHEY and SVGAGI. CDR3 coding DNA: TGTGCCAGTCGGAGGTACTCGGGGACCGGGGAGCTGTTTTTT. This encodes CASRRYSGTGELFF.

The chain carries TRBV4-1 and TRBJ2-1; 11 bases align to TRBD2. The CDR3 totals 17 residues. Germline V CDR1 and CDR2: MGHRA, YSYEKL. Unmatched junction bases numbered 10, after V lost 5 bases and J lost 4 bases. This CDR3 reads CASSARSGRAIYNEQFF. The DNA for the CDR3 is TGCGCCAGCAGCGCCCGTAGCGGGAGGGCTATATACAATGAGCAGTTCTTC.

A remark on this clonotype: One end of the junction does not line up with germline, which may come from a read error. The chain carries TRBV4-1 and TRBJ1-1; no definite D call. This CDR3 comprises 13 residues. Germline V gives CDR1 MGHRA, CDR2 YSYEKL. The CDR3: CASTQVGNTEAFF. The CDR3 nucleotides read TGCGCCAGCACCCAAGTTGGAAACACTGAAGCTTTCTTT.

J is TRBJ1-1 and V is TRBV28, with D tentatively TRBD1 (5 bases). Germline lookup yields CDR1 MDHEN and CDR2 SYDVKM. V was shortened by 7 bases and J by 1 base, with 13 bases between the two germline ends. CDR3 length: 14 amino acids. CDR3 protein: CASTGGNENTEAFF. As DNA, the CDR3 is TGTGCCAGCACCGGGGGGAACGAGAACACTGAAGCTTTCTTT. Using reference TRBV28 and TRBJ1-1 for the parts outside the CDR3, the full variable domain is DVKVTQSSRYLVKRTGEKVFLECVQDMDHENMFWYRQDPGLGLRLIYFSYDVKMKEKGDIPEGYSVSREKKERFSLILESASTNQTSMYLCASTGGNENTEAFFGQGTRLTVV.

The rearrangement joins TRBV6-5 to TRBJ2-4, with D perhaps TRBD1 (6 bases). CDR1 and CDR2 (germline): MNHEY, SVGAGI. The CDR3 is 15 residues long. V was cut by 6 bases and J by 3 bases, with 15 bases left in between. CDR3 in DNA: TGTGCCAGCAGATCTACAGGGTCGGGCAAAAACATTCAGTACTTC. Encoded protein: CASRSTGSGKNIQYF.

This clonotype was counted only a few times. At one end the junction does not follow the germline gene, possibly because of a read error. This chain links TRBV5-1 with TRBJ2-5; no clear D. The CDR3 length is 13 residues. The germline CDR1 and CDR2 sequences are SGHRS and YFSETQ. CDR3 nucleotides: TGTGCCAGCAGCTTGGGCCGTCAAGAGACCCAGTACTTC. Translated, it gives CASSLGRQETQYF.

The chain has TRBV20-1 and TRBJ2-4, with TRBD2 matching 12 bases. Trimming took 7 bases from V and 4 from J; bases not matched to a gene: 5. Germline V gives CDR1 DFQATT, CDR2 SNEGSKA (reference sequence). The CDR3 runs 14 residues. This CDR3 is CSVVLAGGKNIQYF. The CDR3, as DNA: TGCAGTGTTGTACTAGCGGGGGGAAAAAACATTCAGTACTTC.

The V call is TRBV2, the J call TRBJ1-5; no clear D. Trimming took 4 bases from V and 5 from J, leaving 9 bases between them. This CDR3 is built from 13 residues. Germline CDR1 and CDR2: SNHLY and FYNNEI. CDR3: CASSVVDDQPQHF. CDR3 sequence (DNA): TGTGCCAGCAGTGTGGTAGATGATCAGCCCCAGCATTTT.

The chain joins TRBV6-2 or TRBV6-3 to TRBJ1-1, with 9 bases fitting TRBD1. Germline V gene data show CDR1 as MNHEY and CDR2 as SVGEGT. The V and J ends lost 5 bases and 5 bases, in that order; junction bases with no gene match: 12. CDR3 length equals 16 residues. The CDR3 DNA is TGTGCCAGCAGTCCCCGGGGAACAGGGGGCAGAACTGAAGCTTTCTTT. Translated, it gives CASSPRGTGGRTEAFF.

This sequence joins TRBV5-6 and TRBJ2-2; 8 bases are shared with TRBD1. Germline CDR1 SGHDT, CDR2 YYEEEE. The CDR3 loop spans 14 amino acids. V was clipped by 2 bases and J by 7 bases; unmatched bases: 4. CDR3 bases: TGTGCCAGCAGCTTAGGACAGGGCATCGGGGAGCTGTTTTTT. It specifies CASSLGQGIGELFF.

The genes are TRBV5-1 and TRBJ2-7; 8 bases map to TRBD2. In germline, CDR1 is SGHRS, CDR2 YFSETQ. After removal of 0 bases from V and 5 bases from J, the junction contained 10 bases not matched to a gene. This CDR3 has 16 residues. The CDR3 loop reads CASSLALAGGRDEQYF. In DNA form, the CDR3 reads TGCGCCAGCAGCTTGGCCTTGGCGGGAGGCCGGGACGAGCAGTACTTC. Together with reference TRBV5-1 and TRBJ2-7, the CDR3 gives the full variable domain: KAGVTQTPRYLIKTRGQQVTLSCSPISGHRSVSWYQQTPGQGLQFLFEYFSETQRNKGNFPGRFSGRQFSNSRSEMNVSTLELGDSALYLCASSLALAGGRDEQYFGPGTRLTVT.

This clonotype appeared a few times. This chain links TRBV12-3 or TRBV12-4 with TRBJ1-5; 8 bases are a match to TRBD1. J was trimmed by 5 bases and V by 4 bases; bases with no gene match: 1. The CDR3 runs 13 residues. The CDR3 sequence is CASSSTGDQPQHF. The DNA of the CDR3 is TGTGCCAGCAGTTCGACAGGGGATCAGCCCCAGCATTTT.

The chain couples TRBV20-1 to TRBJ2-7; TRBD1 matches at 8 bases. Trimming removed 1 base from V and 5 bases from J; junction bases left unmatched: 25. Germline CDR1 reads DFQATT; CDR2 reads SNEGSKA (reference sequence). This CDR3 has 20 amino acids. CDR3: CSARVSGHRTGLFSEDEQYF. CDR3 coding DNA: TGCAGTGCTAGAGTCAGCGGTCATAGGACAGGGCTGTTTTCCGAGGACGAGCAGTACTTC.

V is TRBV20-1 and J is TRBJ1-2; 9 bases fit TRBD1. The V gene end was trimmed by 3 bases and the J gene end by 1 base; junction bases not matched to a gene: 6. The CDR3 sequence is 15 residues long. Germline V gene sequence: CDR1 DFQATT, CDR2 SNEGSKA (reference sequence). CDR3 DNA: TGCAGTGCTAGCCTTACAGGGGGCAATAACTATGGCTACACCTTC. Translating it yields CSASLTGGNNYGYTF.

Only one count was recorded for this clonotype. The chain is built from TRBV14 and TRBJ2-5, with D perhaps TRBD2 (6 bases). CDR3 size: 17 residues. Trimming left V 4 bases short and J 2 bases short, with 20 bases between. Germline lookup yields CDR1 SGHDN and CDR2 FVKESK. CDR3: CASSPLFPAAGQETQYF. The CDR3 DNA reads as TGTGCCAGCAGCCCCCTCTTTCCAGCGGCGGGACAAGAGACCCAGTACTTC. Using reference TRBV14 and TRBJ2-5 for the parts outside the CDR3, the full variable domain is EAGVTQFPSHSVIEKGQTVTLRCDPISGHDNLYWYRRVMGKEIKFLLHFVKESKQDESGMPNNRFLAERTGGTYSTLKVQPAELEDSGVYFCASSPLFPAAGQETQYFGPGTRLLVL.

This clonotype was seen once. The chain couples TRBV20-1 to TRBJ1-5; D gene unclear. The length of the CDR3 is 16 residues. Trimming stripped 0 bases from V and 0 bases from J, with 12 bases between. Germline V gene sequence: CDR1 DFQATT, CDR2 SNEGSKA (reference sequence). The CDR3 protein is CSARETRLDSNQPQHF. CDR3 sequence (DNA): TGCAGTGCTAGAGAGACGAGGTTGGATAGCAATCAGCCCCAGCATTTT.

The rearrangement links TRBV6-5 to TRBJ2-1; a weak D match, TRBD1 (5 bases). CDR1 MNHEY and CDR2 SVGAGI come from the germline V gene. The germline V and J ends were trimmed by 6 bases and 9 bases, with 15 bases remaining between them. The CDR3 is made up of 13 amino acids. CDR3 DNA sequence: TGTGCCAGCAGCTGGAATGGGGCAACTGAGCAGTTCTTC. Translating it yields CASSWNGATEQFF.

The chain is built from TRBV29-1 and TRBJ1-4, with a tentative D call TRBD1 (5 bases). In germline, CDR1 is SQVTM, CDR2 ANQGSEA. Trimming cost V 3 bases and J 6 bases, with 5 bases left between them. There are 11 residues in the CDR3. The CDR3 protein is CSVEGDEKLFF. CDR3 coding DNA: TGCAGCGTTGAGGGGGATGAAAAACTGTTTTTT.

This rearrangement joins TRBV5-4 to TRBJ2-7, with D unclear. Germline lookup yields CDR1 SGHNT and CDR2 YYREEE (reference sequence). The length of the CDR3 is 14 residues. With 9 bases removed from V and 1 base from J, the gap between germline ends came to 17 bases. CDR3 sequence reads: CATREDFRSYEQYF. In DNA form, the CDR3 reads TGTGCCACCCGTGAGGATTTTAGGTCCTACGAGCAGTACTTC.

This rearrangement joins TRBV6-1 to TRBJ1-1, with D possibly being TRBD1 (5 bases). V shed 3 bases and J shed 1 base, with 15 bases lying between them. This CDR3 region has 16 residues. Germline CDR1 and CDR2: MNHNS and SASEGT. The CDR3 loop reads CASSEGEGTSNTEAFF. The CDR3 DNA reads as TGTGCCAGCAGTGAGGGGGAAGGGACCTCGAACACTGAAGCTTTCTTT.

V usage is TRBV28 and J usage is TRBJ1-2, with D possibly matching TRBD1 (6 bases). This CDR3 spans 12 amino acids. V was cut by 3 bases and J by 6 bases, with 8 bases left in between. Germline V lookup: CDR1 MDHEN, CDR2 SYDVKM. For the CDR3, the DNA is TGTGCCAGCAGTTTTCAGGGGAATGGCTACACCTTC. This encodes CASSFQGNGYTF.

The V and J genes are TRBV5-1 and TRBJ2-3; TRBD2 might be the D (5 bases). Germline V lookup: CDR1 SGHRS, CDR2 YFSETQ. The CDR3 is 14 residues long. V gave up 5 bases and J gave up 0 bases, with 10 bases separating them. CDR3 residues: CASSRRPSTDTQYF. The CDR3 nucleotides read TGCGCCAGCAGTAGGAGGCCTAGCACAGATACGCAGTATTTT.

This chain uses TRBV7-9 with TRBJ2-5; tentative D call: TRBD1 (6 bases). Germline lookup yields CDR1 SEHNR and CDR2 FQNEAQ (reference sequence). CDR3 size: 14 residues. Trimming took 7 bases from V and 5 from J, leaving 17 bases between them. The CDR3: CASTYGGSWETQYF. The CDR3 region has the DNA TGTGCCAGCACCTATGGGGGCAGTTGGGAGACCCAGTACTTC.

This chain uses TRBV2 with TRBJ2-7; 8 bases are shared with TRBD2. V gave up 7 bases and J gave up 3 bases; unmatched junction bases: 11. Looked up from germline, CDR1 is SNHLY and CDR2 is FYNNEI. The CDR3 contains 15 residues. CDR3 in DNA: TGTGCCAGCATCCTTAGGGCGGGAGGAAACTACGAGCAGTACTTC. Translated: CASILRAGGNYEQYF.

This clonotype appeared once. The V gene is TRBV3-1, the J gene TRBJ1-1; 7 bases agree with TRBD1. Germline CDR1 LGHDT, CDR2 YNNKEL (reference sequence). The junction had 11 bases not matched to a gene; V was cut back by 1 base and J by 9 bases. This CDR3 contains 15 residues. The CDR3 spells CASSQGAGGGFKAFF. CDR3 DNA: TGTGCCAGCAGCCAAGGTGCAGGGGGAGGGTTTAAAGCTTTCTTT.

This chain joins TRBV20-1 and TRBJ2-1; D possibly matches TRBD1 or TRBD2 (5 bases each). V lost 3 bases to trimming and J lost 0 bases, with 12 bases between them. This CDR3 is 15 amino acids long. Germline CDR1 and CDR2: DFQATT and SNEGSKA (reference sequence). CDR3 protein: CSARGPSSSYNEQFF. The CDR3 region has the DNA TGCAGTGCTAGGGGACCTAGCAGCTCCTACAATGAGCAGTTCTTC.

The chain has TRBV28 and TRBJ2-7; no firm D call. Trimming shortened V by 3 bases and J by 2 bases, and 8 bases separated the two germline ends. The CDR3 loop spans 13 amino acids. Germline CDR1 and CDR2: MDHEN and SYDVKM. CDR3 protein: CASSFLLPYEQYF. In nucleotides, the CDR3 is TGTGCCAGCAGTTTTTTACTTCCCTACGAGCAGTACTTC.

DNA of the CDR3: TGTGCCAGCAGCCAACGGGGTGAAAAACTGTTTTTT. It is translated as CASSQRGEKLFF. The gene calls are TRBV3-1 and TRBJ1-4; D is undetermined. In germline, CDR1 is LGHDT, CDR2 YNNKEL (reference sequence). Trimming cost V 2 bases and J 7 bases, with 5 bases left between them. This CDR3 has 12 residues.

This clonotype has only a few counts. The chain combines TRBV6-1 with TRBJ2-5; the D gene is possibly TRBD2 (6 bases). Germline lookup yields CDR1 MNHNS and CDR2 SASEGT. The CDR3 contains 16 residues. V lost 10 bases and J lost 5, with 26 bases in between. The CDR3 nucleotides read TGTGCCAACGAGCCCCAAACCGGGACGGCGGGGGAGACCCAGTACTTC. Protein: CANEPQTGTAGETQYF.